The present T cell receptor (delta chain) was sequenced within a study of Vδ1+ human thymocytes. The germline V gene encodes CDR1 TVYSNPD and CDR2 GDNSRS (reference sequence). J lost 16 bases, V lost 1 base, and 5 bases had no gene match. This CDR3 comprises 12 residues. Findings and limits, study-wide: Thymic TRG and TRD repertoires appeared highly polyclonal.

RNA was extracted from the cells and then reverse transcribed. Multiplex PCR used pooled V-gene forward primers and a constant-region reverse primer to amplify CDR3s. TCRdb re-called the multiplex PCR reads with CATT. Of some 55,000 delta-chain clones in the sample, about 15% were seen once. This clone has just a few counts. The antigen remains undetermined. This chain uses TRDV3 with TRDJ3; TRDD3 matches at 9 bases. Specimen: Vdelta1+ gamma-delta thymocytes from the thymus. Subset given: FACS-sorted CD3+ TCRalphabeta- TCRVdelta1+ TCRVdelta2- thymocytes. The source is a boy under two years old who had congenital heart surgery. Here the CDR3 DNA reads TGTGCCTTTACCGGCTGGGGGATTCAGATGTTTTTC. Its translation is CAFTGWGIQMFF.